Below are 10 T cell receptor beta chains sequenced from a single sample in a study of molecular identifiers for immune sequencing clone quantification. TCRdb called the PCR reads again in MiXCR, with one record for every CDR3 protein. The table lists about 640,000 distinct CDR3 sequences, just under 20% of them singletons. The sequenced material came from naive CD8+ T cells from blood, with Jurkat cell RNA spiked in. Subset in this sample: FACS-sorted CD8+CD4-CCR7+CD45RA+ naive T cells. Receptors originate from a human donor in good health. Some libraries in this study had Jurkat cell RNA spiked in.

In this sample, this clonotype turned up many times. The V call is TRBV6-5, the J call TRBJ2-1; D is undetermined. V shed 2 bases and J shed 8 bases, with 13 bases lying between them. The CDR3 loop spans 14 amino acids. Per germline, CDR1 MNHEY and CDR2 SVGAGI. Written as DNA, the CDR3 is TGTGCCAGCAGTTACGGTCTAGTAGAGTATGAGCAGTTCTTC. Its translation: CASSYGLVEYEQFF.

This clonotype was found a few times. The V gene is TRBV24-1, the J gene TRBJ1-6, with D uncertain. The V and J ends lost 4 bases and 0 bases respectively, with 21 bases between them. The germline V gene encodes CDR1 KGHDR and CDR2 SFDVKD. The CDR3 consists of 20 residues. As DNA, the CDR3 is TGTGCCACCAGTGACCCACACCCGCGAGGAATGAGCTCCTATAATTCACCCCTCCACTTT. It codes for CATSDPHPRGMSSYNSPLHF.

This clonotype was seen a handful of times. The rearrangement uses TRBV6-2 or TRBV6-3 and TRBJ2-5, with TRBD2 identical over 14 bases. CDR1 and CDR2 (germline): MNHEY, SVGEGT. Trimming at V came to 4 bases and at J to 5 bases, leaving 6 bases not matched to a gene. The CDR3 is made up of 16 amino acids. CDR3 nucleotides: TGTGCCAGCAGTTGGGGACTAGCGGGAGCGGGGGAGACCCAGTACTTC. Amino acid sequence: CASSWGLAGAGETQYF.

The chain has TRBV30 and TRBJ1-4; D unclear. This CDR3 contains 14 residues. Looked up from germline, CDR1 is GTSNPN and CDR2 is SVGIG (reference sequence). The V and J ends lost 3 bases and 8 bases respectively, with 16 bases between them. CDR3 in DNA: TGTGCCTGGAGCCCCGGGTCCCAGGCCGAAAAACTGTTTTTT. It codes for CAWSPGSQAEKLFF.

This clonotype has more than one count but fewer than ten. The chain couples TRBV19 to TRBJ2-3; tentative D call: TRBD2 (6 bases). CDR1 is LNHDA and CDR2 is SQIVND in the germline V gene (reference sequence). The CDR3 sequence is 15 residues long. Trimming cost V 4 bases and J 0 bases, with 11 bases left between them. CDR3 DNA: TGTGCCAGTAGTAGGGACTCCCTTAGCACAGATACGCAGTATTTT. It codes for CASSRDSLSTDTQYF. The full variable domain, its missing parts supplied by reference TRBV19 and TRBJ2-3, is DGGITQSPKYLFRKEGQNVTLSCEQNLNHDAMYWYRQDPGQGLRLIYYSQIVNDFQKGDIAEGYSVSREKKESFPLTVTSAQKNPTAFYLCASSRDSLSTDTQYFGPGTRLTVL.

This clonotype was seen more than once but under ten times. The genes are TRBV30 and TRBJ2-5; TRBD2 matches at 8 bases. The CDR3 is made up of 15 amino acids. V shed 3 bases and J 3 bases; nucleotides not matched to a gene: 9. From germline, CDR1 is GTSNPN and CDR2 SVGIG (reference sequence). The CDR3 nucleotides are TGTGCCTGGAGGAGGAGCGGGAGTTCTAAAGAGACCCAGTACTTC. Residues: CAWRRSGSSKETQYF.

Only a few counts were recorded for this clonotype. The rearrangement uses TRBV11-2 and TRBJ2-2; D gene uncertain. The V gene lost 6 bases and the J gene lost 4 bases, with 15 bases spanning the gap. CDR3 length: 15 amino acids. The germline CDR1 and CDR2 sequences are SGHAT and FQNNGV. CDR3 coding DNA: TGTGCCAGCAGGGCTGGGGTCGCCCCCACCGGGGAGCTGTTTTTT. It specifies CASRAGVAPTGELFF.

This clonotype was seen at least ten times. V usage is TRBV7-9 and J usage is TRBJ2-5, with no clear D. The CDR3 is made up of 12 amino acids. Trimming cost V 3 bases and J 5 bases, with 7 bases left between them. Germline CDR1 SEHNR, CDR2 FQNEAQ (reference sequence). Here the CDR3 reads CASSFTPETQYF. CDR3 in DNA: TGTGCCAGCAGCTTCACCCCGGAGACCCAGTACTTC.

This clonotype appeared a few times. The junction differs from germline at one of its ends, possibly a read error. The chain links TRBV7-7 to TRBJ2-7; D gene uncertain. This CDR3 is built from 13 residues. The germline gives CDR1 SSHAT, CDR2 FNYEAQ (reference sequence). CDR3 nucleotide sequence: TGTGCTAGCAGCTTAGAAGCTAACTACGAGCAGTACTTC. Translating it yields CASSLEANYEQYF.

The chain carries TRBV27 and TRBJ2-7; D uncertain. Trimming removed 3 bases at V and 3 bases at J, with 9 bases between. There are 13 residues in the CDR3. CDR1 is MNHEY and CDR2 is SMNVEV in the germline V gene (reference sequence). The CDR3 spells CASSFSSLYEQYF. The CDR3 nucleotides are TGTGCCAGCAGTTTCAGCAGCCTCTACGAGCAGTACTTC.